These 5 T cell receptor beta chains were sequenced from one sample in a study of shared clonotypes between healthy human individuals. The naive CD8 population came from CD45RO-negative cells selected for CCR7, without terminally differentiated effector memory CD45RA+ cells. The assay was immunoSEQ multiplex PCR, and TCRdb's table has in-frame clones only and misses some. The table includes around 2,000,000 clones, 85% to 95% detected once. The sample was naive CD8+ T cells sorted from blood. The receptors here all came from a man between 18 and 35 years old in good health.

The genes are TRBV7-9 and TRBJ2-7, with 9 positions matching TRBD1. The CDR3 is 15 amino acids. Germline lookup yields CDR1 SEHNR and CDR2 FQNEAQ (reference sequence). The trim removed 4 bases at V and 5 bases at J, leaving 9 bases unmatched. CDR3 loop: CASSSPGQGVHEQYF. DNA for the CDR3: TGTGCCAGCAGCTCCCCGGGACAGGGTGTCCACGAGCAGTACTTC.

In regard to this clone: Other DNA sequences from this sample encode an identical CDR3 as well. The rearrangement joins TRBV13 to TRBJ2-2, with unresolved D. Germline CDR1 is PRHDT and CDR2 is FYEKMQ (reference sequence). The CDR3 has 12 amino acids. V lost 0 bases and J 6 bases, leaving 2 bases between the germline ends. CDR3 bases: TGTGCCAGCAGCTTAGGATCCGGGGAGCTGTTTTTT. Its translation is CASSLGSGELFF.

The chain combines TRBV9 with TRBJ2-2, with a weak D call TRBD2 (6 bases). The germline V gene has CDR1 SGDLS and CDR2 YYNGEE. This CDR3 has 17 amino acids. V gave up 0 bases and J gave up 0 bases, with 12 bases separating them. The CDR3 loop reads CASSVGPLATNTGELFF. In DNA form, the CDR3 reads TGTGCCAGCAGCGTAGGTCCCCTAGCGACGAACACCGGGGAGCTGTTTTTT.

CDR3 bases: TGCGCCAGCAGCTTGGAGGAACGGTGGTACGAGCAGTACTTC. Its protein product is CASSLEERWYEQYF. This chain joins TRBV5-1 and TRBJ2-7; no clear D gene. V gave up 0 bases and J gave up 4 bases, with 11 bases separating them. Per germline, CDR1 SGHRS and CDR2 YFSETQ. The CDR3 sequence is 14 residues long.

The V and J genes are TRBV13 and TRBJ2-7; D remains unclear. The CDR3 runs 13 residues. Trimming took 5 bases from V and 4 from J, leaving 12 bases between them. Germline-derived CDR1 and CDR2 are PRHDT and FYEKMQ (reference sequence). CDR3 coding DNA: TGTGCCAGCAGCCCTAGGGAAAGGTACGAGCAGTACTTC. Protein sequence: CASSPRERYEQYF.